The table lists the clone carrying this T cell receptor (beta chain) with many counts. As yet, its antigen is unknown. The data derive from a study of CD8 T cells in ankylosing spondylitis. Whole-study findings and limits: The clones that were linked to disease were reported to be significantly enriched in matched synovial fluid samples from ankylosing spondylitis patients.

TCR beta libraries were made by quantitative 5'-RACE with molecular barcodes. Using its own MiXCR run on the 5' RACE reads, TCRdb lists one record per CDR3 protein. The data show around 220,000 distinct CDR3 sequences, about 10% seen once. Trimming shortened V by 5 bases and J by 2 bases, and 13 bases separated the two germline ends. The CDR3 length is 14 residues. This chain joins TRBV12-3 or TRBV12-4 and TRBJ2-7, with D tentatively TRBD1 (5 bases). Material: blood, either unsorted or a sorted T cell fraction (not recorded which). The source is a male donor with ankylosing spondylitis or in good health (not recorded which). DNA for the CDR3: TGTGCCAGCAGTCCGCTCAGGGTACCCTACGAGCAGTACTTC. Translated, it gives CASSPLRVPYEQYF.